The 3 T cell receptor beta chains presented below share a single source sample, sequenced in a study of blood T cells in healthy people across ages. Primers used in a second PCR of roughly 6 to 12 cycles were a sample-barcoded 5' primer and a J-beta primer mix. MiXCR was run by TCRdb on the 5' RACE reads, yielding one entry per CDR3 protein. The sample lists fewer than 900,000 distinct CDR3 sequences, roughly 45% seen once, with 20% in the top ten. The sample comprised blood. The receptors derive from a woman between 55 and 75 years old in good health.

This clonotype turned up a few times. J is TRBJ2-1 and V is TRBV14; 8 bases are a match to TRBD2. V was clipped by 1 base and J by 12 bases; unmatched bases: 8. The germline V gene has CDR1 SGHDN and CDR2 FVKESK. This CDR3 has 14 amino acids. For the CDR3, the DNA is TGTGCCAGCAGCCAAGGCGGGGCGGGAGGTGTGCAGTTCTTC. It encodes CASSQGGAGGVQFF.

CDR3: CSAGKSGANVLTF. Written as DNA, the CDR3 is TGCAGTGCTGGTAAATCTGGGGCCAACGTCCTGACTTTC. The genes are TRBV20-1 and TRBJ2-6; no clear D gene. Germline CDR1 reads DFQATT; CDR2 reads SNEGSKA (reference sequence). The CDR3 length is 13 residues. The germline V and J ends were trimmed by 5 bases and 1 base, with 6 bases remaining between them.

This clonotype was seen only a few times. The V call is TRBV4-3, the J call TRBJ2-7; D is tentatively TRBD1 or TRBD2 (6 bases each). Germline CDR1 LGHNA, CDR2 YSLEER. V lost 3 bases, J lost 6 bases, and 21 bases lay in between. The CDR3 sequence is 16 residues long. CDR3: CASSQGGGGSGGEQYF. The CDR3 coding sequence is TGCGCCAGCAGCCAGGGCGGAGGGGGGAGCGGAGGCGAGCAGTACTTC.